The 24 T cell receptor beta chains listed next were all sequenced from one sample in a study of cytomegalovirus exposure and HLA in healthy donors. It was with 60 Vbeta and 13 Jbeta primers that the PCR ran. Measured with immunoSEQ multiplex PCR; TCRdb has only the in-frame clones, and not every one. This table has 75,000 to 100,000 clones, 70% to 80% appearing once. Sequenced: PBMCs. Receptors originate from a middle-aged man in good health and CMV-seronegative.

This chain joins TRBV15 and TRBJ2-7, with D possibly TRBD2 on 5 matching bases. This CDR3 contains 13 residues. Germline V gene sequence: CDR1 LNHNV, CDR2 YYDKDF (reference sequence). Trimming took off 5 bases at V and 0 bases at J, with 8 bases between the two ends. Written as DNA, the CDR3 is TGTGCCACCAGCGAGGACTTCTCCTACGAGCAGTACTTC. This gives the protein CATSEDFSYEQYF.

V usage is TRBV30 and J usage is TRBJ1-1; D gene unclear. Germline loops: CDR1 GTSNPN, CDR2 SVGIG (reference sequence). Trimming pared 2 bases from V and 11 bases from J, leaving 9 bases between. This CDR3 is 10 amino acids long. CDR3 loop: CAWSPQIAFF. CDR3 nucleotides: TGTGCCTGGAGTCCCCAGATCGCTTTCTTT.

This rearrangement joins TRBV28 to TRBJ2-7; 13 bases map to TRBD2. This CDR3 spans 16 amino acids. Looked up from germline, CDR1 is MDHEN and CDR2 is SYDVKM. With V trimmed by 1 base and J by 5 bases, 5 bases remained unmatched. The CDR3 protein is CASSLSRTSGSHEQYF. The CDR3 DNA reads TGTGCCAGCAGTTTATCGAGGACTAGCGGGAGCCACGAGCAGTACTTC.

The chain is built from TRBV28 and TRBJ1-2; 11 nucleotides align to TRBD1. Germline loops: CDR1 MDHEN, CDR2 SYDVKM. Trimming took 10 bases from V and 4 from J; bases not matched to a gene: 5. This CDR3 region has 13 residues. In DNA, the CDR3 is TGTGCCACGCCCGGACAGGGGGCCTATGGCTACACCTTC. This translates into CATPGQGAYGYTF.

This clone was recorded once. The genes are TRBV30 and TRBJ2-7; 13 positions agree with TRBD2. Germline V lookup: CDR1 GTSNPN, CDR2 SVGIG (reference sequence). CDR3 size: 15 residues. V lost 3 bases, J lost 2 bases, and 4 bases stayed unmatched. For the CDR3, the DNA is TGTGCCTGGAGAGGGACTAGCGGGACTACCTACGAGCAGTACTTC. Protein: CAWRGTSGTTYEQYF.

There are a few counts of this clone. V is TRBV7-9 and J is TRBJ2-1; D is undetermined. CDR1 is SEHNR, CDR2 FQNEAQ, per germline (reference sequence). This CDR3 comprises 11 residues. Between the trimmed V and J ends, which lost 4 bases and 10 bases, there was a span of 8 bases. This CDR3 is CASSSDTEQFF. The CDR3 DNA reads TGTGCCAGCAGCTCCGACACCGAGCAGTTCTTC.

The rearrangement uses TRBV2 and TRBJ1-5; TRBD1 matches 8 bases. Germline values: CDR1 SNHLY, CDR2 FYNNEI. Germline trimming cut 4 bases from V and 2 bases from J; bases unmatched to any gene: 4. The CDR3 is made up of 15 amino acids. CDR3 loop: CASSVGQGGNQPQHF. CDR3 nucleotide sequence: TGTGCCAGCAGTGTAGGACAGGGTGGCAATCAGCCCCAGCATTTT.

This chain joins TRBV7-9 and TRBJ2-2; 7 bases fit TRBD2. Germline V gene sequence: CDR1 SEHNR, CDR2 FQNEAQ (reference sequence). With V trimmed by 1 base and J by 7 bases, 6 bases remained unmatched. The CDR3 has 15 amino acids. The CDR3 DNA follows: TGTGCCAGCAGCTTAGAGGGAGGGCCCCTCGGGGAGCTGTTTTTT. Amino acid sequence: CASSLEGGPLGELFF.

This clone was detected only once. The V and J genes are TRBV5-6 and TRBJ2-7; TRBD1 matches 9 bases. The CDR3 is made up of 13 amino acids. Per germline, CDR1 SGHDT and CDR2 YYEEEE. The V segment lost 4 bases and the J segment 1 base; nucleotides outside the gene matches: 0. DNA of the CDR3: TGTGCCAGCAGCGGGACAGGGTCCTACGAGCAGTACTTC. Translated, it gives CASSGTGSYEQYF.

DNA of the CDR3: TGTGCCAGCAGCTTAGGTGTAGTAGCTAACTATGGCTACACCTTC. Translation: CASSLGVVANYGYTF. The chain uses TRBV11-2 and TRBJ1-2; D is uncertain. Deletions cut 1 base from V and 0 bases from J, with 9 bases between. The CDR3 is made up of 15 amino acids. The germline V gene encodes CDR1 SGHAT and CDR2 FQNNGV.

By frequency in the sample, this clone is medium-sized. CDR3 region: CASSEVAGGSEQFF. The CDR3 DNA follows: TGCGCCAGCAGTGAGGTAGCGGGAGGGAGTGAGCAGTTCTTC. The rearrangement joins TRBV10-2 to TRBJ2-1; TRBD2 agrees at 11 bases. The germline V gene encodes CDR1 WSHSY and CDR2 SAAADI. There are 14 residues in the CDR3. The ends lost 2 bases at V and 9 bases at J; junction bases unmatched: 3.

The V call is TRBV29-1, the J call TRBJ2-3, with D maybe TRBD2 (5 bases). V lost 6 bases and J lost 10, with 14 bases in between. In germline, CDR1 is SQVTM, CDR2 ANQGSEA. This CDR3 region has 11 residues. CDR3 residues: CSVDPLEPQYF. DNA of the CDR3: TGCAGCGTAGACCCACTAGAGCCGCAGTATTTT.

The rearrangement uses TRBV5-5 and TRBJ1-4; 7 bases map to TRBD1. CDR1 and CDR2 from the germline V gene are SGHKS and YYEKEE (reference sequence). The CDR3 has 16 residues. J was trimmed by 8 bases and V by 3 bases; bases with no gene match: 13. CDR3 sequence: CASSWTSGTQGEKLFF. CDR3 nucleotides: TGTGCCAGCAGCTGGACCTCCGGGACACAGGGGGAAAAACTGTTTTTT.

V usage is TRBV19 and J usage is TRBJ1-1; D gene unclear. The CDR3 contains 15 residues. The V gene's germline CDR1 is LNHDA and CDR2 SQIVND (reference sequence). V was shortened by 7 bases and J by 5 bases, with 20 bases between the two germline ends. CDR3 in DNA: TGTGCCAGTACCCTACGCGATTTCGGAGGGACTGAAGCTTTCTTT. Protein sequence: CASTLRDFGGTEAFF. Looking up the rest from reference TRBV19 and TRBJ1-1 gives the full variable domain: DGGITQSPKYLFRKEGQNVTLSCEQNLNHDAMYWYRQDPGQGLRLIYYSQIVNDFQKGDIAEGYSVSREKKESFPLTVTSAQKNPTAFYLCASTLRDFGGTEAFFGQGTRLTVV.

The chain couples TRBV2 to TRBJ2-3; D possibly corresponds to TRBD2 (7 bases). Germline CDR1 reads SNHLY; CDR2 reads FYNNEI. V dropped 7 bases and J dropped 2 bases, with 19 bases sitting between them. The CDR3 runs 16 residues. The CDR3, as DNA: TGTGCCAGCAACAGGAAGGCGGGGGCCCTCACAGATACGCAGTATTTT. This translates into CASNRKAGALTDTQYF. Filled out from reference TRBV2 and TRBJ2-3, the complete variable domain reads EPEVTQTPSHQVTQMGQEVILRCVPISNHLYFYWYRQILGQKVEFLVSFYNNEISEKSEIFDDQFSVERPDGSNFTLKIRSTKLEDSAMYFCASNRKAGALTDTQYFGPGTRLTVL.

This clone appeared a few times. The genes are TRBV10-3 and TRBJ2-5; TRBD2 agrees at 9 bases. The V gene's germline CDR1 is ENHRY and CDR2 SYGVKD. This CDR3 comprises 15 residues. With V trimmed by 4 bases and J by 5 bases, 8 bases remained unmatched. CDR3 amino acids: CAISGGGGARETQYF. For the CDR3, the DNA is TGTGCCATCAGTGGGGGCGGGGGGGCCCGGGAGACCCAGTACTTC.

This chain links TRBV5-1 with TRBJ2-7; 9 nucleotides align to TRBD2. V shed 4 bases, J shed 3 bases, and the junction held 23 bases outside the gene matches. The germline V gene has CDR1 SGHRS and CDR2 YFSETQ. This CDR3 comprises 20 residues. Here the CDR3 reads CASSPTQNFWREGGNYEQYF. DNA for the CDR3: TGCGCCAGCAGCCCCACCCAGAATTTTTGGCGGGAGGGCGGGAACTACGAGCAGTACTTC.

A note on this clone: At the DNA level, this CDR3 is encoded by other sequences in the same sample as well. This chain uses TRBV19 with TRBJ2-3, with 10 bases lining up with TRBD1. CDR1 LNHDA and CDR2 SQIVND come from the germline V gene (reference sequence). With 9 bases clipped from V and 3 bases from J, the junction kept 3 bases outside the gene matches. This CDR3 region has 13 residues. The CDR3: CASRDRGTDTQYF. CDR3 DNA: TGTGCCAGCCGGGACAGGGGTACAGATACGCAGTATTTT.

This sequence joins TRBV9 and TRBJ1-2, with TRBD1 matching 7 bases. CDR3 length: 15 amino acids. Germline V gene lookup returns CDR1 SGDLS and CDR2 YYNGEE. The junction had 13 bases not matched to a gene; V was cut back by 6 bases and J by 5 bases. The CDR3 DNA follows: TGTGCCAGCAACGAACCGGAACAGGGGAGGTATGGCTACACCTTC. Its protein product is CASNEPEQGRYGYTF.

This clone was seen a handful of times. The chain links TRBV28 to TRBJ2-7, with a weak D call TRBD1 (6 bases). Trimming removed 5 bases at V and 1 base at J, with 18 bases between. The CDR3 extends over 16 amino acids. Germline lookup yields CDR1 MDHEN and CDR2 SYDVKM. The CDR3 region is CASSPRRTVSSYEQYF. The CDR3 coding sequence is TGTGCCAGCAGTCCCCGGCGGACAGTCAGTTCCTACGAGCAGTACTTC. The variable domain in full, completed from reference TRBV28 and TRBJ2-7, reads DVKVTQSSRYLVKRTGEKVFLECVQDMDHENMFWYRQDPGLGLRLIYFSYDVKMKEKGDIPEGYSVSREKKERFSLILESASTNQTSMYLCASSPRRTVSSYEQYFGPGTRLTVT.

CDR3 in amino acids: CASSDGGRNQPQHF. The CDR3 coding sequence is TGCGCCAGCAGTGACGGGGGGCGCAATCAGCCCCAGCATTTT. The chain has TRBV10-2 and TRBJ1-5; perhaps TRBD1 as D (6 bases). The CDR3 contains 14 residues. The V and J ends lost 3 bases and 2 bases respectively, with 8 bases between them. Germline loops: CDR1 WSHSY, CDR2 SAAADI.

This clone was seen only once. This rearrangement joins TRBV29-1 to TRBJ2-7; D gene uncertain. Germline V gives CDR1 SQVTM, CDR2 ANQGSEA. The CDR3 length is 12 residues. The V end lost 1 base, the J end lost 2 bases, and 6 bases lay between the germline ends. DNA of the CDR3: TGCAGCGTTGAAGGCACAACCTACGAGCAGTACTTC. It is translated as CSVEGTTYEQYF.

The sample holds a few counts of this clone. The chain recombines TRBV4-2 with TRBJ1-2; TRBD1 matches at 9 bases. Per the germline V gene, CDR1 is LGHNA and CDR2 is YNFKEQ. The CDR3 sequence is 15 residues long. After removal of 4 bases from V and 6 bases from J, the junction contained 9 bases not matched to a gene. The CDR3 bases are TGTGCCAGCAGCCCTGGCCCTGGACAGGGGCATGGCTACACCTTC. This sequence encodes CASSPGPGQGHGYTF.

The chain uses TRBV6-5 and TRBJ1-1; D remains ambiguous. CDR1 MNHEY and CDR2 SVGAGI come from the germline V gene. This CDR3 contains 12 residues. The germline V and J ends were trimmed by 11 bases and 11 bases, with 21 bases remaining between them. Here the CDR3 reads CAVRVLGDGAFF. The CDR3 DNA is TGTGCCGTCCGGGTTTTGGGAGACGGGGCTTTCTTT.